This passage covers 28 T cell receptor beta chains from one sample sequenced in a study of human T cells and chemical hapten exposure. TCRdb redid the calling of the RACE reads with MiXCR, one entry per CDR3 protein. The top ten clones hold 4.5% to 7% of a sample with 35,000 to 45,000 distinct CDR3 sequences, roughly an eighth of them seen once. The time point was: pre-sensitization, week 0. Treatment described: therapeutic diphenylcyclopropenone sensitization with weekly scalp DPC. The source was whole blood, collected in connection with sensitization to the hapten diphenylcyclopropenone (DPC). The receptors stem from a woman aged 30 to 39 with alopecia areata. Some clones in this sample may be carry-over from other donors' samples.

Comment on this clonotype: This sequence may be a read error, since a much larger clone differs from it by one base. This chain uses TRBV7-2 with TRBJ1-4, with 7 bases aligning to TRBD1. This CDR3 contains 12 residues. Germline-derived CDR1 and CDR2 are SGHTA and FQGNSA. CDR3 nucleotide sequence: TGTGCCAGCAGCTTACAGGGGGAAAAACTGCTTTTT. It specifies CASSLQGEKLLF.

This clonotype showed up just a few times. The chain links TRBV7-3 to TRBJ2-2, with a tentative D call TRBD1 (6 bases). This CDR3 comprises 14 residues. In germline, CDR1 is SGHTA, CDR2 FQGTGA. Trimming cost V 1 base and J 3 bases, with 6 bases left between them. CDR3 amino acids: CASSLNRDTGELFF. CDR3 sequence (DNA): TGTGCCAGCAGCTTAAACAGGGACACCGGGGAGCTGTTTTTT.

This clonotype was picked up many times. The junction differs from germline at one of its ends, possibly a read error. The V call is TRBV7-7, the J call TRBJ2-2; D is unclear. The CDR3 totals 14 residues. CDR1 and CDR2 from the germline V gene are SSHAT and FNYEAQ (reference sequence). CDR3: CASSLTSATGELFF. CDR3 nucleotide sequence: TGTGCTAGCAGCTTAACATCGGCCACCGGGGAGCTGTTTTTT.

This clonotype was seen repeatedly, ten times or more. This chain uses TRBV7-8 with TRBJ1-5; D gene unclear. The CDR3 runs 14 residues. V lost 4 bases to trimming and J lost 8 bases, with 15 bases between them. Germline loops: CDR1 SGHVS, CDR2 FQNEAQ. The CDR3 DNA sequence: TGTGCCAGCAGCTCCCTTTTGGGGAGGGAGCCCCAGCATTTT. Translation gives CASSSLLGREPQHF.

The table lists this clonotype with a few counts. The gene calls are TRBV29-1 and TRBJ2-1, with 8 bases that match TRBD2. The trim removed 7 bases at V and 5 bases at J, leaving 13 bases unmatched. From germline, CDR1 is SQVTM and CDR2 ANQGSEA. This CDR3 has 15 amino acids. This chain's CDR3 is CSAARGAGGDNEQFF. CDR3 bases: TGCAGCGCCGCCAGGGGTGCGGGAGGAGACAATGAGCAGTTCTTC.

The chain carries TRBV7-2 and TRBJ2-2, with TRBD2 matching over 7 bases. Germline CDR1 and CDR2: SGHTA and FQGNSA. CDR3 length equals 16 residues. The V gene end was trimmed by 0 bases and the J gene end by 5 bases; junction bases not matched to a gene: 6. The CDR3 DNA follows: TGTGCCAGCAGCTTAGCGGGAGGGCCTAGTACCGGGGAGCTGTTTTTT. The encoded protein is CASSLAGGPSTGELFF.

In its sample, this clonotype was seen many times. This chain links TRBV12-3 or TRBV12-4 with TRBJ1-5, with a possible D match to TRBD1 (5 bases). CDR3 length: 13 residues. V dropped 6 bases and J dropped 0 bases, with 6 bases sitting between them. The CDR3 is CASRGDSNQPQHF. DNA of the CDR3: TGTGCCAGCAGGGGGGATAGCAATCAGCCCCAGCATTTT.

This chain uses TRBV6-2 or TRBV6-3 with TRBJ1-4, with TRBD1 matching over 8 bases. There are 14 residues in the CDR3. V gave up 8 bases and J gave up 5 bases; unmatched junction bases: 7. Germline CDR1 and CDR2: MNHEY and SVGEGT. The CDR3, as DNA: TGTGCCAGCGCCGACAGGGGACTCAATGAAAAACTGTTTTTT. Encoded protein: CASADRGLNEKLFF.

The sample holds many counts of this clonotype. This sequence joins TRBV7-8 and TRBJ2-7, with TRBD1 matching over 9 bases. The CDR3 runs 14 residues. CDR1 is SGHVS, CDR2 FQNEAQ, per germline. Losses at the gene ends were 4 bases for V and 5 bases for J; bases not matched to a gene: 6. As DNA, the CDR3 is TGTGCCAGCAGCTATGGGACAGGGTCCAACGAGCAGTACTTC. Its translation is CASSYGTGSNEQYF.

By share of the sample, this clonotype is large. The CDR3 region has the DNA TGTGCCAGCGGGCCCTCGGTAAATACGCAGTATTTT. The encoded protein is CASGPSVNTQYF. This chain connects TRBV7-8 to TRBJ2-3; D uncertain. Trimming removed 8 bases at V and 7 bases at J, with 13 bases between. CDR3 size: 12 residues. The germline CDR1 and CDR2 sequences are SGHVS and FQNEAQ.

This clonotype was seen ten or more times. The chain has TRBV20-1 and TRBJ2-3, with TRBD2 as a possible D gene (6 bases). The CDR3 totals 14 residues. CDR1 is DFQATT and CDR2 is SNEGSKA in the germline V gene (reference sequence). Trimming stripped 3 bases from V and 5 bases from J, with 15 bases between. CDR3 in DNA: TGCAGTGCTAGGGATTCCCAGGGAGGAGATACGCAGTATTTT. It translates to CSARDSQGGDTQYF.

This clonotype has at least ten counts. DNA of the CDR3: TGTGCCAGCAACTCCGAGGAGGGGATGAACGAGCAGTACTTC. Protein sequence: CASNSEEGMNEQYF. The chain carries TRBV7-6 and TRBJ2-7; D possibly corresponds to TRBD2 (6 bases). The V gene lost 7 bases and the J gene lost 5 bases, with 18 bases spanning the gap. This CDR3 region has 14 residues. Per the germline V gene, CDR1 is SGHVS and CDR2 is FNYEAQ.

There are many counts of this clonotype. V and J are TRBV5-5 and TRBJ1-1; the match to TRBD1 covers 10 bases. The CDR3 has 16 amino acids. The V gene end was trimmed by 4 bases and the J gene end by 4 bases; junction bases not matched to a gene: 10. CDR1 and CDR2 (germline): SGHKS, YYEKEE (reference sequence). CDR3 amino acids: CASSPRQGAGVTEAFF. The CDR3 DNA reads as TGTGCCAGCAGCCCGCGACAGGGGGCAGGCGTCACTGAAGCTTTCTTT.

The chain is built from TRBV5-1 and TRBJ1-6, with 7 bases that match TRBD1. Trimming at V came to 5 bases and at J to 8 bases, leaving 7 bases not matched to a gene. This CDR3 has 14 amino acids. The germline CDR1 and CDR2 sequences are SGHRS and YFSETQ. The DNA for the CDR3 is TGCGCCAGCAGGCCAGGGGGAGGATATTCACCCCTCCACTTT. Translated: CASRPGGGYSPLHF.

This clonotype was picked up many times. The chain carries TRBV20-1 and TRBJ2-3, with D perhaps TRBD2 (6 bases). Germline CDR1 and CDR2: DFQATT and SNEGSKA (reference sequence). V lost 3 bases, J lost 3 bases, and 13 bases lay in between. The CDR3 totals 14 residues. The DNA of the CDR3 is TGCAGTGCTAGTGACGGGAGTTATACAGATACGCAGTATTTT. Encoded protein: CSASDGSYTDTQYF.

This clonotype was recorded at least ten times. The CDR3 coding sequence is TGTGCCAGCCAGACTACCCCCCTGAACAATGAGCAGTTCTTC. Translation gives CASQTTPLNNEQFF. The rearrangement joins TRBV6-2 or TRBV6-3 to TRBJ2-1, with a tentative D call TRBD2 (5 bases). The CDR3 is made up of 14 amino acids. V dropped 8 bases and J dropped 5 bases, with 16 bases sitting between them. Germline V gives CDR1 MNHEY, CDR2 SVGEGT.

The chain uses TRBV5-1 and TRBJ2-5; a weak D match, TRBD2 (6 bases). Germline CDR1 reads SGHRS; CDR2 reads YFSETQ. The V end was cut by 8 bases, the J end by 5 bases, with 19 bases between. The CDR3 contains 14 residues. The chain's CDR3 is CASLRDPGGETQYF. The CDR3 DNA is TGCGCCAGTCTCCGGGACCCAGGAGGGGAGACCCAGTACTTC.

The CDR3 bases are TGTGCCAGCAGCAAAGGGACTAAGAATGGCTACACCTTC. Amino acids: CASSKGTKNGYTF. The chain recombines TRBV12-3 or TRBV12-4 with TRBJ1-2; TRBD1 might be the D (5 bases). Trimming left V 6 bases short and J 6 bases short, with 14 bases between. This CDR3 has 13 amino acids.

Remarks on this clonotype: The junction does not match germline at one end; this may be a read error. The J gene is TRBJ1-1, the V gene TRBV18; 7 bases are a match to TRBD1. Per germline, CDR1 KGHSH and CDR2 LQKENI. This CDR3 has 13 amino acids. The DNA of the CDR3 is TGTGTCAGCTCCACCAGGGGGGACACTGAAGCTTTCTTT. This gives the protein CVSSTRGDTEAFF.

This clonotype was seen only a few times. V usage is TRBV21-1 and J usage is TRBJ2-4. TRBV21-1 is a known pseudogene. The CDR3 extends over 11 amino acids. For the CDR3, the DNA is TGTGCCAGCTCCAACGGGGACATTCAGTACTTC. Its translation is CASSNGDIQYF.

There are a few counts of this clonotype. The rearrangement uses TRBV28 and TRBJ1-6; a weak D match, TRBD1 (5 bases). CDR1 MDHEN and CDR2 SYDVKM come from the germline V gene. The CDR3 has 15 residues. V was trimmed by 3 bases and J by 7 bases, leaving 13 bases between them. The CDR3 bases are TGTGCCAGCAGTTTCCAGGGACGGAGCAATTCACCCCTCCACTTT. It yields the protein CASSFQGRSNSPLHF.

This clonotype was counted only a few times. The chain joins TRBV24-1 to TRBJ2-1; unclear D gene. V gave up 1 base and J gave up 6 bases, with 6 bases separating them. Germline V gives CDR1 KGHDR, CDR2 SFDVKD. The CDR3 has 13 residues. The chain's CDR3 is CATSDLSPNEQFF. CDR3 nucleotides: TGTGCCACCAGTGATTTATCTCCCAATGAGCAGTTCTTC.

The rearrangement joins TRBV7-9 to TRBJ1-2; unclear D gene. Germline V gene sequence: CDR1 SEHNR, CDR2 FQNEAQ (reference sequence). The CDR3 totals 11 residues. V shed 3 bases and J shed 8 bases, with 7 bases lying between them. CDR3 region: CASSFPWGYTF. The CDR3 DNA follows: TGTGCCAGCAGCTTCCCCTGGGGCTACACCTTC.

The CDR3: CASSQESYQETQYF. CDR3 coding DNA: TGTGCCAGCAGCCAAGAGTCGTACCAAGAGACCCAGTACTTC. The chain employs TRBV4-2 and TRBJ2-5; D ambiguous. The CDR3 is 14 residues long. The V gene lost 0 bases and the J gene lost 0 bases, with 5 bases spanning the gap. CDR1 is LGHNA, CDR2 YNFKEQ, per germline.

The chain uses TRBV2 and TRBJ1-1, with D maybe TRBD1 (5 bases). This CDR3 region has 14 residues. Trimming removed 4 bases at V and 1 base at J, with 10 bases between. The germline CDR1 and CDR2 sequences are SNHLY and FYNNEI. The CDR3 is CASSGQLRNTEAFF. The CDR3 nucleotides read TGTGCCAGCAGTGGACAGCTCCGGAACACTGAAGCTTTCTTT.

CDR3 sequence reads: CATGLNQPQHF. In nucleotides, the CDR3 is TGTGCCACGGGTCTTAATCAGCCCCAGCATTTT. The chain links TRBV10-3 to TRBJ1-5; no firm D call. Per germline, CDR1 ENHRY and CDR2 SYGVKD. This CDR3 contains 11 residues. V dropped 10 bases and J dropped 4 bases, with 8 bases sitting between them.

This chain uses TRBV7-6 with TRBJ2-5; TRBD1 aligns across 7 bases. Germline V CDR1 and CDR2: SGHVS, FNYEAQ. This CDR3 is built from 16 residues. Trimming cost V 8 bases and J 3 bases; bases outside gene matches: 15. CDR3: CASRNAGTASKETQYF. The CDR3 DNA follows: TGTGCCAGCCGCAACGCCGGGACAGCTTCTAAAGAGACCCAGTACTTC. The full variable domain, rest sourced from reference TRBV7-6 and TRBJ2-5, is GAGVSQSPRYKVTKRGQDVALRCDPISGHVSLYWYRQALGQGPEFLTYFNYEAQQDKSGLPNDRFSAERPEGSISTLTIQRTEQRDSAMYRCASRNAGTASKETQYFGPGTRLLVL.

This clonotype came up a few times. The chain joins TRBV5-6 to TRBJ2-1; D unresolved. V lost 2 bases to trimming and J lost 7 bases, with 7 bases between them. There are 12 residues in the CDR3. In germline, CDR1 is SGHDT, CDR2 YYEEEE. Here the CDR3 DNA reads TGTGCCAGCAGCTTCATAGGGAATGAGCAGTTCTTC. Translating it yields CASSFIGNEQFF.